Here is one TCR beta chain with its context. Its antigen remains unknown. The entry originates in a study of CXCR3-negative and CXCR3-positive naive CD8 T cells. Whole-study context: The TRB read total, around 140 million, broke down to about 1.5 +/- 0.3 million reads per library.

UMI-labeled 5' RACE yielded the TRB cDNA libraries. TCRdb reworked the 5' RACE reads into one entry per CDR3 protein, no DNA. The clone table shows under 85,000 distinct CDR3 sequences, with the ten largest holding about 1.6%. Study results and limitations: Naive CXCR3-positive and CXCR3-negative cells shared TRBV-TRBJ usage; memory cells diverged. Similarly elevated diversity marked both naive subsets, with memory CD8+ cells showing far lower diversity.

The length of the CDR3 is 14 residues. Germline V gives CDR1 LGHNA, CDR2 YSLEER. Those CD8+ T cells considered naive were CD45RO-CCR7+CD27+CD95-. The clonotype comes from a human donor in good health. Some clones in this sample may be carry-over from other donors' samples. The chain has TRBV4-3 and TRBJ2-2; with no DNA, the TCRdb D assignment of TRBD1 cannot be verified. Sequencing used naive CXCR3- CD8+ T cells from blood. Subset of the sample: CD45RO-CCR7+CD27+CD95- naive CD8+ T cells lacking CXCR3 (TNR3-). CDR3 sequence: CASSQGQDTGELFF.